This record looks at one T cell receptor (beta chain) sequence and its context. Profiling relied on immunoSEQ multiplex PCR, and the TCRdb table lists in-frame clones only, not all of them. This sample has around 120,000 clones, with under 85% found just once. This sample is drawn from a study of blood T cell repertoires in COVID-19. On the study more broadly: Acute and convalescent COVID-19 specimens originated in the United States, Italy and Spain.

The germline gives CDR1 LGHDT, CDR2 YNNKEL (reference sequence). The V and J ends lost 1 base and 6 bases, in that order; junction bases with no gene match: 8. The CDR3 is 16 amino acids. The chain carries TRBV3-1 (or the pseudogene TRBV3-2) and TRBJ2-1; 8 nucleotides agree with TRBD2. The specimen was peripheral blood. The TCR was taken from a man aged 35-49 years with active or convalescent COVID-19. The CDR3 spells CASSQASAGALNEQFF. The CDR3 DNA sequence: TGTGCCAGCAGCCAAGCCTCAGCGGGGGCCCTCAATGAGCAGTTCTTC.